The 24 T cell receptor beta chains below all came from one sample that was sequenced in a study of T cells in Graves' hyperthyroidism and ophthalmopathy. RNA transcripts provided the source from which TCR beta CDR3 regions were amplified. HTBI primers were employed in a first-round RT-PCR of the TCR CDR3. TCRdb fed the multiplex PCR reads into MiXCR, producing one record per CDR3 protein. This table holds 500,000 to 600,000 distinct CDR3 sequences, 35% to 55% found once. Specimen: peripheral blood or thyroid tissue (not recorded which). These receptors came from a young woman with Graves' hyperthyroidism.

This clonotype was detected ten times or more. An end of the junction does not agree with germline; a read error may underlie this. The chain links TRBV2 to TRBJ1-5, with TRBD1 matching over 9 bases. CDR1 is SNHLY and CDR2 is FYNNEI in the germline V gene. The CDR3 length is 16 residues. DNA for the CDR3: TGTGCCAGCAGGGAAGCGGACAGGGGACGTAATCAGCCCCAGCATTTT. It specifies CASREADRGRNQPQHF.

The sample holds many counts of this clonotype. As DNA, the CDR3 is TGTGCCAGCAGCCAAGTACACACCGGGGAGCTGTTTTTT. It yields the protein CASSQVHTGELFF. V is TRBV3-1 and J is TRBJ2-2, with D unclear. The ends were cut back, 1 base at V and 3 bases at J, with 3 bases in the middle. The V gene's germline CDR1 is LGHDT and CDR2 YNNKEL (reference sequence). The CDR3 has 13 residues.

At least ten counts were recorded for this clonotype. The V gene is TRBV12-3 or TRBV12-4, the J gene TRBJ2-7; no clear D gene. The V end lost 2 bases, the J end lost 1 base, and 12 bases lay between the germline ends. The CDR3 loop spans 15 amino acids. In DNA form, the CDR3 reads TGTGCCAGCAGTTTAAGTCCAGACCCTTCCTACGAGCAGTACTTC. It encodes CASSLSPDPSYEQYF.

The rearrangement links TRBV29-1 to TRBJ2-7; tentative D call: TRBD2 (6 bases). The V end lost 5 bases, the J end lost 7 bases, and 24 bases lay between the germline ends. Germline assignment: CDR1 SQVTM and CDR2 ANQGSEA. CDR3 size: 15 residues. The CDR3 spells CSVREEGSNTGEQYF. CDR3 nucleotide sequence: TGCAGCGTTCGTGAGGAGGGTTCGAACACCGGGGAGCAGTACTTC.

The table lists this clonotype with a count of one. The J gene is TRBJ1-2, the V gene TRBV7-2; no clear D gene. This CDR3 comprises 17 residues. The germline V and J ends were trimmed by 5 bases and 6 bases, with 25 bases remaining between them. Germline-derived CDR1 and CDR2 are SGHTA and FQGNSA. The CDR3 loop is CASSPYRLAGLINGYTF. CDR3 in DNA: TGTGCCAGCAGCCCCTACCGACTAGCGGGATTAATTAATGGCTACACCTTC.

This clonotype was counted ten times or more. The chain joins TRBV6-1 to TRBJ2-7, with a tentative D call TRBD2 (6 bases). Germline V gene lookup returns CDR1 MNHNS and CDR2 SASEGT. The CDR3 has 15 amino acids. The V gene lost 7 bases and the J gene lost 0 bases, with 16 bases spanning the gap. The CDR3 protein is CASTRDFSSSYEQYF. DNA for the CDR3: TGTGCCAGCACCAGGGACTTTTCAAGCTCCTACGAGCAGTACTTC.

This chain uses TRBV7-9 with TRBJ2-7; a weak D match, TRBD1 (5 bases). Per germline, CDR1 SEHNR and CDR2 FQNEAQ (reference sequence). V was cut by 4 bases and J by 3 bases, with 10 bases left in between. The CDR3 runs 13 residues. The CDR3 spells CASSSGWDYEQYF. The CDR3 DNA reads as TGTGCCAGCAGCTCAGGGTGGGACTACGAGCAGTACTTC.

This clonotype was recorded at least ten times. This chain joins TRBV11-3 and TRBJ1-6; no reliable D call. V lost 4 bases and J lost 9, with 7 bases in between. Germline V lookup: CDR1 SGHNT, CDR2 YENEEA. This CDR3 region has 12 residues. CDR3 sequence: CASSSVFSPLHF. CDR3 sequence (DNA): TGTGCCAGCAGCTCCGTTTTTTCACCCCTCCACTTT.

This chain uses TRBV7-6 with TRBJ1-2; 7 bases are shared with TRBD1. This CDR3 is built from 15 residues. The V segment lost 4 bases and the J segment 7 bases; nucleotides outside the gene matches: 12. Germline V gene data show CDR1 as SGHVS and CDR2 as FNYEAQ. CDR3 sequence reads: CASSSQTGVYAGYTF. In nucleotides, the CDR3 is TGTGCCAGCAGCTCCCAAACAGGGGTTTACGCTGGCTACACCTTC.

This chain connects TRBV27 to TRBJ2-5; weak D call: TRBD1 (6 bases). The CDR3 runs 14 residues. V lost 8 bases and J lost 5, with 18 bases in between. Per germline, CDR1 MNHEY and CDR2 SMNVEV (reference sequence). This CDR3 is CASSVMGAGETQYF. In DNA, the CDR3 is TGTGCCAGCTCCGTCATGGGGGCTGGGGAGACCCAGTACTTC.

The chain employs TRBV20-1 and TRBJ2-6; tentative D call: TRBD2 (6 bases). Germline V gene lookup returns CDR1 DFQATT and CDR2 SNEGSKA (reference sequence). V lost 3 bases to trimming and J lost 9 bases, with 9 bases between them. This CDR3 is 12 amino acids long. The CDR3 spells CSARRRGNVLTF. The CDR3 nucleotides are TGCAGTGCTAGGCGGAGGGGCAACGTCCTGACTTTC.

This clonotype was counted a few times. The chain recombines TRBV7-6 with TRBJ2-7; 12 nucleotides match TRBD1. After removal of 1 base from V and 3 bases from J, the junction contained 7 bases not matched to a gene. In germline, CDR1 is SGHVS, CDR2 FNYEAQ. The CDR3 is 17 residues long. The CDR3 DNA is TGTGCCAGCAGCTTAGTGGGGGGGACAGGGGGCTTCTACGAGCAGTACTTC. Translating it yields CASSLVGGTGGFYEQYF.

This clonotype was counted at least ten times. CDR3 region: CAPARPWDTEAFF. The CDR3 DNA reads TGTGCCCCAGCACGGCCTTGGGACACTGAAGCTTTCTTT. The genes are TRBV2 and TRBJ1-1; the D is unclear. Germline CDR1 SNHLY, CDR2 FYNNEI. Trimming pared 11 bases from V and 3 bases from J, leaving 16 bases between. The CDR3 is made up of 13 amino acids.

For this clonotype: A much more abundant neighbour one base away suggests this may be a read error. J is TRBJ2-2 and V is TRBV4-2; D is ambiguous. Trimming stripped 0 bases from V and 3 bases from J, with 11 bases between. Germline CDR1 and CDR2: LGHNA and YNFKEQ. The CDR3 runs 16 residues. The CDR3 region has the DNA TGTGCCAGCAGCCAAGACGTCAACCAGGACACCGGGGAGCTGTTTTTT. Amino acids: CASSQDVNQDTGELFF.

This clonotype was observed many times. This chain links TRBV7-3 with TRBJ2-5; D may correspond to TRBD1 or TRBD2 (5 bases each). V lost 1 base, J lost 3 bases, and 15 bases lay in between. CDR3 length equals 16 residues. Germline loops: CDR1 SGHTA, CDR2 FQGTGA. The CDR3 here is CASSLNPGTDEETQYF. The CDR3 bases are TGTGCCAGCAGCTTAAATCCGGGGACCGACGAAGAGACCCAGTACTTC.

On this clonotype: With a much larger clone just one base away, this may be a read error. V usage is TRBV20-1 and J usage is TRBJ2-7, with no clear D. This CDR3 comprises 11 residues. The germline CDR1 and CDR2 sequences are DFQATT and SNEGSKA (reference sequence). In DNA form, the CDR3 reads TGCGGTGCTGGAGATTACAACGAGCAGTACTTC. As protein: CGAGDYNEQYF.

A remark on this clonotype: An end of the junction does not agree with germline; a read error may underlie this. The gene calls are TRBV6-5 and TRBJ2-3; D call uncertain. Germline CDR1 reads MNHEY; CDR2 reads SVGAGI. The CDR3 covers 13 residues. The CDR3 DNA reads TGTGCCATCAGTTACCCCCCGAATGATACGCAGTATTTT. It codes for CAISYPPNDTQYF.

In its sample, this clonotype was seen many times. Mismatch with germline at one junction end may stem from a read error. The chain employs TRBV29-1 and TRBJ1-2, with a possible D match to TRBD1 (5 bases). The length of the CDR3 is 12 residues. Germline V gene sequence: CDR1 SQVTM, CDR2 ANQGSEA. The CDR3 loop reads CSVDGGGTIGVF. CDR3 sequence (DNA): TGCAGCGTTGATGGGGGGGGGACGATAGGGGTCTTC.

Comments on this clonotype: It may be a read error: a sequence one base away is much more abundant. This chain connects TRBV6-2 or TRBV6-3 to TRBJ1-1; 7 positions match TRBD1. The CDR3 spans 14 residues. Germline V gives CDR1 MNHEY, CDR2 SVGEGT. CDR3 DNA: TGTGCCAGCGGTTACTCGTTACAGGGGATTGAAGCTTTCTTT. This encodes CASGYSLQGIEAFF.

This clonotype appeared once. The chain links TRBV5-4 to TRBJ2-4, with D possibly being TRBD1 or TRBD2 (5 bases each). V shed 0 bases and J shed 9 bases, with 13 bases lying between them. Germline assignment: CDR1 SGHNT and CDR2 YYREEE (reference sequence). This CDR3 is 14 amino acids long. DNA for the CDR3: TGTGCCAGCAGCTTGGGAGGGGTGGACGGCATTCAGTACTTC. As protein: CASSLGGVDGIQYF.

This sequence joins TRBV10-2 and TRBJ2-7, with D perhaps being TRBD1 or TRBD2 (5 bases each). With 6 bases removed from V and 0 bases from J, the gap between germline ends came to 9 bases. The CDR3 sequence is 13 residues long. Germline values: CDR1 WSHSY, CDR2 SAAADI. This chain's CDR3 is CASRPGTSYEQYF. The CDR3 nucleotides read TGCGCCAGCAGACCAGGGACCTCCTACGAGCAGTACTTC.

Remarks on this clonotype: Possible read error: a much larger clone is one base away. The chain uses TRBV6-5 and TRBJ1-2; perhaps TRBD1 as D (5 bases). The germline V gene encodes CDR1 MNHEY and CDR2 SVGAGI. The CDR3 totals 11 residues. CDR3 protein: CAGGWLRGYTF. In DNA form, the CDR3 reads TGTGCGGGGGGGTGGCTTAGAGGCTACACCTTC.

A note on this clonotype: A much larger clone lies one base from this, so it may be a read error. The CDR3 nucleotides are TGTGCCGGCAGCCTCGGGACTCGTGGGGGAGAGACCCAGTACTTC. Translating gives CAGSLGTRGGETQYF. The chain recombines TRBV7-9 with TRBJ2-5, with a possible D match to TRBD2 (6 bases). The CDR3 consists of 15 residues. The germline CDR1 and CDR2 sequences are SEHNR and FQNEAQ (reference sequence).

The chain uses TRBV15 and TRBJ2-1, with a weak D call TRBD2 (5 bases). The CDR3 loop spans 13 amino acids. Per germline, CDR1 LNHNV and CDR2 YYDKDF (reference sequence). Trimming pared 2 bases from V and 7 bases from J, leaving 9 bases between. The CDR3 sequence is CATSRKDFNEQFF. In DNA, the CDR3 is TGTGCCACCAGCAGAAAGGACTTTAATGAGCAGTTCTTC.